Given below is one T cell receptor beta chain in context. Its antigen remains unidentified. Base-call qualities are not available, and no considerably larger clone is one nucleotide away. What this sample's time point label stands for: baseline before first vaccination. Samples from vaccinated people were obtained from the UK trials COV001 and COV002, which included a single-blind randomized controlled phase 2/3 trial of AZD1222 (ChAdOx1 nCoV-19) in healthy adults. Trial participant PBMC samples were collected at day 0 and day 28 after the second dose for TCRbeta chain sequencing. The CDR3 regions of human TCRbeta chains were analyzed by immunosequencing. On the study's bioinformatics: TCRs in the repertoires were matched against a reference library of SARS-CoV-2-specific TCRs that had been generated with the MIRA antigen-specificity platform. Breadth was defined as the fraction of unique TCRs that were SARS-CoV-2-associated. Depth was defined as the fraction of total T cells that were SARS-CoV-2-associated. Using the MIRA data, each spike-specific TCR was mapped to the spike region that the TCR reacts to and placed in a CD4 or CD8 class. Log10-transformed breadth and depth values were compared by one-way ANOVA with Sidak's multiple comparisons tests. Held by TCRdb, this immuneACCESS table contains in-frame sequences only and omits some clones. Under half of the omission traces to an unresolved V gene where checked; the cause of the rest is unknown. V and J calls and clone size are those listed in that table; D and trimming were worked out from the DNA. The sample profile shows 120,000 or so clones; about 89% of them were found once. The top ten clones comprise roughly 5.4% of the sample.

This sample stems from a study of T cell responses to AZD1222 COVID-19 vaccine (dated by TCRdb to about 2021). For the study in its entirety: Because spike-specific TCR depth and breadth did not differ between the two schedules, AZD1222 recipients who got a second dose at roughly 4 weeks were pooled with those who got a second dose at roughly 12 weeks. TCR sequencing was performed for about 250 trial participants, of whom 200 to 220 were given two doses of AZD1222 and some 26 were given two doses of MenACWY control vaccine. Trial participants were enrolled into age subgroups of 18-55, 56-69 and 70-plus years, which contained 148, 28 and 57 TCR-sequenced participants, respectively.

Measured from the cysteine to the phenylalanine, the CDR3 is 15 residues long. Kept here is only the CDR3 DNA, which spans 45 bases and is read in frame from base 1. The junction shows trimming of 3 bases on V and 1 base on J, and the gene matches do not reach 3 bases of it. The germline V gene (reference sequence) provides CDR1 SEHNR and CDR2 FQNEAQ. Paper-wide results and their limitations: Because no samples from the day 14 peak response were available, repertoires could be characterized only after the peak T cell response. Conclusions about previously exposed vaccinees are limited, since just a handful of AZD1222 recipients were seropositive for SARS-CoV-2 at baseline. Participants were mostly white British, with more females than males. The authors suggested clonal diversity may have been underestimated. In the small 56-69-year group, the increase in depth fell short of significance, most likely because of low power. Nearly half of unique spike-specific TCRs reportedly recognized epitopes outside regions mutated in the B.1.351 and B.1.1.7 variants. Vaccine-associated CD4 TCRs spanned the whole spike protein, with dominant responses in regions 160-218 and 743-854. After two AZD1222 doses, both the breadth and the depth of spike-specific TCRs were significantly higher than at day 0 and than in MenACWY recipients.

The sequencing here drew on peripheral blood, taken on day 0 of AZD1222 vaccination. This sequence uses TRBV7-9 and TRBJ1-2, with 9 bases matching TRBD1. The origin of this receptor is an adult in good health. The CDR3 corresponds to CASSLGQGSNYGYTF. The nucleotide sequence is TGTGCCAGCAGCTTGGGACAGGGAAGTAACTATGGCTACACCTTC.